This passage covers 10 T cell receptor beta chains from one sample sequenced in a study of CD8 T cells in Susac syndrome. Reverse transcription of about 0.45 to 1 ug RNA was carried out with random hexamers. TCRdb passed the immunoSEQ multiplex PCR reads through MiXCR, listing each CDR3 protein once. The sample yields approximately 300,000 distinct CDR3 sequences, approximately 85% seen once. Source material: CD8+ T cells from PBMCs. The receptors here all came from a human donor with multiple sclerosis.

This chain connects TRBV27 to TRBJ1-1; 7 positions agree with TRBD1. Per germline, CDR1 MNHEY and CDR2 SMNVEV (reference sequence). V was clipped by 0 bases and J by 4 bases; unmatched bases: 8. This CDR3 is 16 amino acids long. The CDR3 region has the DNA TGTGCCAGCAGTTTATCGCGGAGGGGGCTTAGCACTGAAGCTTTCTTT. It translates to CASSLSRRGLSTEAFF.

Points on this clonotype: The DNA is omitted, as the CDR3 cannot be located on it reliably, and the CDR3 follows TCRdb's listing. The genes are TRBV29-1 and TRBJ2-4; the table gives TRBD1 as D, unverified against the DNA. Looked up from germline, CDR1 is SQVTM and CDR2 is ANQGSEA. The CDR3 length equals 11 residues, ends included. CDR3 amino acids: CSVGLGTGLYF.

This clonotype was seen a single time. The J gene is TRBJ2-3, the V gene TRBV6-5, with a weak D call TRBD1 (5 bases). There are 16 residues in the CDR3. The V gene's germline CDR1 is MNHEY and CDR2 SVGAGI. Trimming stripped 2 bases from V and 1 base from J, with 13 bases between. The CDR3 region has the DNA TGTGCCAGCAGTTACGAACCCACAGGTCGCACAGATACGCAGTATTTT. It encodes CASSYEPTGRTDTQYF.

The chain links TRBV6-5 to TRBJ2-1; D may be TRBD2 (6 bases). V gave up 0 bases and J gave up 3 bases, with 12 bases separating them. CDR1 MNHEY and CDR2 SVGAGI come from the germline V gene. The CDR3 extends over 16 amino acids. Here the CDR3 reads CASSYSPVADYNEQFF. The CDR3 DNA sequence: TGTGCCAGCAGTTACTCGCCTGTAGCGGACTACAATGAGCAGTTCTTC.

The chain employs TRBV4-1 and TRBJ2-1, with 8 bases identical to TRBD2. Germline V CDR1 and CDR2: MGHRA, YSYEKL. This CDR3 is 17 amino acids long. V was pared by 1 base and J by 1 base, with 6 bases of the junction left unmatched. CDR3 in DNA: TGCGCCAGCAGCCAAGGCCGCCGGGGGGGATCCTACAATGAGCAGTTCTTC. Its translation is CASSQGRRGGSYNEQFF.

In its sample, this clonotype was seen once. The chain recombines TRBV7-2 with TRBJ2-6; D not certain. Germline loops: CDR1 SGHTA, CDR2 FQGNSA. V lost 5 bases and J lost 8, with 7 bases in between. The CDR3 runs to 12 residues. CDR3 nucleotide sequence: TGTGCCAGCAGCGGGTTGACCAACGTCCTGACTTTC. Translating gives CASSGLTNVLTF.

The chain combines TRBV24-1 with TRBJ2-3, with TRBD1 matching 8 bases. Per the germline V gene, CDR1 is KGHDR and CDR2 is SFDVKD. With 0 bases clipped from V and 10 bases from J, the junction kept 5 bases outside the gene matches. This CDR3 contains 14 residues. CDR3 loop: CATSDLTGGIAQYF. CDR3 bases: TGTGCCACCAGTGATTTGACAGGGGGTATCGCGCAGTATTTT.

This clonotype was seen only a few times. The CDR3 reads CASSDSGSYNEQFF. The CDR3 bases are TGTGCCAGCAGTGATTCCGGGTCCTACAATGAGCAGTTCTTC. J is TRBJ2-1 and V is TRBV6-1; D call uncertain. The V and J ends lost 3 bases and 1 base respectively, with 7 bases between them. This CDR3 spans 14 amino acids. Germline values: CDR1 MNHNS, CDR2 SASEGT.

This chain connects TRBV9 to TRBJ2-7, with D unclear. Germline V gene data show CDR1 as SGDLS and CDR2 as YYNGEE. V lost 3 bases and J lost 5, with 12 bases in between. The CDR3 length is 13 residues. The CDR3 coding sequence is TGTGCCAGCAGCGCCAAGCAGATCGACGAGCAGTACTTC. Its translation: CASSAKQIDEQYF.

This rearrangement joins TRBV11-2 to TRBJ2-3; 10 bases align to TRBD2. V shed 1 base, J shed 1 base, and the junction held 5 bases outside the gene matches. CDR1 and CDR2 (germline): SGHAT, FQNNGV. This CDR3 is 17 amino acids long. The CDR3 nucleotides are TGTGCCAGCAGCTTAGCCCTAGCGGGAGAGGGCACAGATACGCAGTATTTT. Its translation is CASSLALAGEGTDTQYF.